This entry lists 21 T cell receptor beta chains sequenced from one sample in a study of identical twins. TCRdb passed the 5' RACE reads through MiXCR, listing each CDR3 protein once. The profile covers roughly 1,500,000 distinct CDR3 sequences, with more than 30% appearing a single time and 0.27% taken by the ten largest. Sequencing used cord blood. The receptors were gathered from a newborn girl in good health.

This clonotype came up a few times. This chain joins TRBV11-2 and TRBJ1-4, with 9 positions matching TRBD1. Trimming removed 1 base from V and 6 bases from J; junction bases left unmatched: 6. The CDR3 sequence is 16 residues long. The germline gives CDR1 SGHAT, CDR2 FQNNGV. CDR3 region: CASSLGGTGFYEKLFF. DNA of the CDR3: TGTGCCAGCAGCTTAGGCGGGACAGGGTTTTATGAAAAACTGTTTTTT.

Comment on this clonotype: This may be a read error: a much more frequent sequence differs by one nucleotide. This chain links TRBV12-3 or TRBV12-4 with TRBJ1-2, with TRBD1 identical over 9 bases. The V segment lost 4 bases and the J segment 6 bases; nucleotides outside the gene matches: 6. This CDR3 contains 14 residues. In nucleotides, the CDR3 is TGTGCCAGCAGTTCCACGGACAGGGGAGATGGCTACACCTTC. Its protein product is CASSSTDRGDGYTF.

The chain links TRBV20-1 to TRBJ2-7; a weak D match, TRBD2 (6 bases). The CDR3 is 13 amino acids. The germline gives CDR1 DFQATT, CDR2 SNEGSKA (reference sequence). V was clipped by 6 bases and J by 0 bases, with 12 bases between them. The CDR3 DNA reads TGCAGTGCCCAGGGACTTCTCTCCTACGAGCAGTACTTC. This sequence encodes CSAQGLLSYEQYF.

Concerning this clonotype: This sequence may be a read error, since a much larger clone differs from it by one base. The CDR3 DNA is TGTGCCAGCAGCCCCTCCCATTTAAATGAGCAGTACTTC. Its protein product is CASSPSHLNEQYF. The chain uses TRBV3-1 and TRBJ2-7; D uncertain. CDR3 length equals 13 residues. V was shortened by 4 bases and J by 7 bases, with 14 bases between the two germline ends. CDR1 is LGHDT, CDR2 YNNKEL, per germline (reference sequence).

This clonotype was observed a few times. The chain combines TRBV6-5 with TRBJ1-5; the D is unclear. V was pared by 0 bases and J by 3 bases, with 6 bases between. CDR3 length: 14 residues. Germline CDR1 MNHEY, CDR2 SVGAGI. CDR3: CASSYSEVNQPQHF. The CDR3 DNA sequence: TGTGCCAGCAGTTACTCTGAAGTCAATCAGCCCCAGCATTTT.

Many counts were recorded for this clonotype. This chain links TRBV12-3 or TRBV12-4 with TRBJ2-3, with no clear D. This CDR3 region has 15 residues. V was pared by 2 bases and J by 1 base, with 10 bases between. The CDR3 sequence: CASSLRLVGTDTQYF. The CDR3 DNA reads as TGTGCCAGCAGTTTAAGGCTAGTGGGCACAGATACGCAGTATTTT.

The chain couples TRBV11-2 to TRBJ2-1; D call uncertain. Trimming shortened V by 5 bases and J by 13 bases, and 15 bases separated the two germline ends. The CDR3 loop spans 12 amino acids. CDR1 and CDR2 from the germline V gene are SGHAT and FQNNGV. CDR3 sequence (DNA): TGTGCCAGCAGCATGCCCTCGGAGACCCAGTTCTTC. This sequence encodes CASSMPSETQFF.

This clonotype was observed a handful of times. The chain uses TRBV11-2 and TRBJ2-5, with D possibly being TRBD1 (5 bases). Germline loops: CDR1 SGHAT, CDR2 FQNNGV. The CDR3 is 15 residues long. V was cut by 2 bases and J by 1 base, with 11 bases left in between. The CDR3 bases are TGTGCCAGCAGCTTAATTGGACAAAGCCAAGAGACCCAGTACTTC. This encodes CASSLIGQSQETQYF.

This clonotype occurred a few times. The chain is built from TRBV25-1 and TRBJ2-5, with D possibly being TRBD1 (6 bases). Germline CDR1 reads MGHDK; CDR2 reads SYGVNS. The V gene lost 0 bases and the J gene lost 5 bases, with 10 bases spanning the gap. There are 14 residues in the CDR3. The CDR3 protein is CASSEYLRGETQYF. The DNA of the CDR3 is TGTGCCAGCAGTGAATACCTCAGGGGTGAGACCCAGTACTTC.

The gene calls are TRBV20-1 and TRBJ2-6; D gene unclear. This CDR3 contains 14 residues. Trimming shortened V by 6 bases and J by 2 bases, and 11 bases separated the two germline ends. Germline CDR1 DFQATT, CDR2 SNEGSKA (reference sequence). CDR3 in DNA: TGCAGTGCCCTACAGAAACCTGGGGCCAACGTCCTGACTTTC. It specifies CSALQKPGANVLTF.

This chain uses TRBV7-2 with TRBJ2-7; TRBD2 is a possible D gene (5 bases). Germline V gene sequence: CDR1 SGHTA, CDR2 FQGNSA. The CDR3 consists of 17 residues. V was clipped by 1 base and J by 0 bases, with 16 bases between them. The CDR3 sequence is CASSLVRGSFSSYEQYF. In DNA, the CDR3 is TGTGCCAGCAGCTTAGTACGGGGATCTTTTAGCTCCTACGAGCAGTACTTC.

This clonotype was found a few times. This chain joins TRBV4-1 and TRBJ2-7; possible D gene TRBD1, 6 bases. V lost 6 bases and J 0 bases, leaving 12 bases between the germline ends. The CDR3 sequence is 14 residues long. Germline CDR1 is MGHRA and CDR2 is YSYEKL. In DNA, the CDR3 is TGCGCCAGCAGAAGGACAGTCTTCTCCTACGAGCAGTACTTC. Translation: CASRRTVFSYEQYF.

The J gene is TRBJ2-1, the V gene TRBV13; 16 bases line up with TRBD2. TRBJ2-7 matches the DNA end more closely, so the J call is doubtful. From germline, CDR1 is PRHDT and CDR2 FYEKMQ (reference sequence). The CDR3 spans 18 residues. CDR3 sequence reads: CASSSVGLAGGSYNEQYF. CDR3 bases: TGTGCCAGCAGCTCTGTGGGACTAGCGGGGGGGTCCTACAATGAGCAGTACTTC.

V usage is TRBV15 and J usage is TRBJ2-7, with 9 bases lining up with TRBD1. The CDR3 covers 16 residues. The germline V gene has CDR1 LNHNV and CDR2 YYDKDF (reference sequence). J was trimmed by 5 bases and V by 0 bases; bases with no gene match: 8. CDR3 in amino acids: CATSRDPLDRGHEQYF. CDR3 bases: TGTGCCACCAGCAGAGATCCGTTGGACAGGGGACACGAGCAGTACTTC.

This clonotype was detected a few times. The V call is TRBV28, the J call TRBJ2-5, with TRBD1 as a possible D gene (6 bases). The CDR3 spans 17 residues. Germline CDR1 MDHEN, CDR2 SYDVKM. The ends were cut back, 3 bases at V and 0 bases at J, with 17 bases in the middle. CDR3: CASSFLPQQGYQETQYF. DNA of the CDR3: TGTGCCAGCAGTTTCCTGCCGCAACAGGGTTACCAAGAGACCCAGTACTTC. Using reference TRBV28 and TRBJ2-5 for the parts outside the CDR3, the full variable domain is DVKVTQSSRYLVKRTGEKVFLECVQDMDHENMFWYRQDPGLGLRLIYFSYDVKMKEKGDIPEGYSVSREKKERFSLILESASTNQTSMYLCASSFLPQQGYQETQYFGPGTRLLVL.

This clonotype was detected a few times. The rearrangement uses TRBV6-6 and TRBJ1-5; TRBD1 might be the D (5 bases). The V gene lost 4 bases and the J gene lost 2 bases, with 12 bases spanning the gap. The CDR3 has 15 amino acids. CDR1 is MNHNY and CDR2 is SVGAGI in the germline V gene (reference sequence). CDR3 residues: CASSFQGGGNQPQHF. The CDR3 DNA reads TGTGCCAGCAGTTTCCAGGGAGGGGGCAATCAGCCCCAGCATTTT.

The CDR3: CASKKDSNTGELFF. CDR3 DNA: TGTGCCAGCAAAAAGGACTCGAACACCGGGGAGCTGTTTTTT. The J gene is TRBJ2-2, the V gene TRBV5-4; D possibly corresponds to TRBD2 (5 bases). CDR1 SGHNT and CDR2 YYREEE come from the germline V gene (reference sequence). This CDR3 contains 14 residues. Trimming shortened V by 6 bases and J by 0 bases, and 9 bases separated the two germline ends. Supplemented by reference TRBV5-4 and TRBJ2-2, the full variable domain reads ETGVTQSPTHLIKTRGQQVTLRCSSQSGHNTVSWYQQALGQGPQFIFQYYREEENGRGNFPPRFSGLQFPNYSSELNVNALELDDSALYLCASKKDSNTGELFFGEGSRLTVL.

J is TRBJ2-3 and V is TRBV30; weak D call: TRBD1 (6 bases). Germline V gene lookup returns CDR1 GTSNPN and CDR2 SVGIG (reference sequence). This CDR3 spans 15 amino acids. V gave up 0 bases and J gave up 6 bases, with 16 bases separating them. Here the CDR3 reads CAWSVGGPLRDTQYF. The CDR3 nucleotides read TGTGCCTGGAGTGTAGGGGGACCCCTTAGGGATACGCAGTATTTT.

This rearrangement joins TRBV7-2 to TRBJ1-6; D remains unclear. CDR1 is SGHTA and CDR2 is FQGNSA in the germline V gene. The length of the CDR3 is 18 residues. The V end was cut by 0 bases, the J end by 0 bases, with 12 bases between. The DNA of the CDR3 is TGTGCCAGCAGCTTAGCGTCGCGCAGAAGCTCCTATAATTCACCCCTCCACTTT. Protein sequence: CASSLASRRSSYNSPLHF.

This clonotype was counted a few times. The rearrangement links TRBV18 to TRBJ1-2; D not certain. The V gene lost 2 bases and the J gene lost 0 bases, with 7 bases spanning the gap. The CDR3 has 14 amino acids. Germline loops: CDR1 KGHSH, CDR2 LQKENI. The CDR3 nucleotides are TGTGCCAGCTCACCAGGGGTTACTAACTATGGCTACACCTTC. Translating gives CASSPGVTNYGYTF.

The chain couples TRBV6-6 to TRBJ2-7, with 9 bases identical to TRBD1. V lost 6 bases and J lost 5; bases outside the gene matches: 17. The CDR3 has 17 residues. From germline, CDR1 is MNHNY and CDR2 SVGAGI (reference sequence). This chain's CDR3 is CASSLWEAGQGRDEQYF. CDR3 nucleotides: TGTGCCAGCAGCCTATGGGAAGCGGGACAGGGACGAGACGAGCAGTACTTC.